The next 20 T cell receptor beta chains were all read from a single sample in a study of OX40 agonist ivuxolimab in advanced cancers. The data were produced by immunoSEQ multiplex PCR, yet TCRdb's version contains in-frame clones alone and is incomplete. Among 100,000 to 110,000 clones listed, approximately 89% were seen once. The sequenced sample was CD4+ or CD8+ T cells sorted from blood, obtained in a trial of the OX40 agonist ivuxolimab. The origin of the receptors is an adult with an advanced solid tumor such as melanoma, head and neck, liver or kidney cancer.

V is TRBV11-2 and J is TRBJ2-7; D may be TRBD1 (5 bases). CDR3 size: 15 residues. Deletions cut 7 bases from V and 2 bases from J, with 18 bases between. Germline V lookup: CDR1 SGHAT, CDR2 FQNNGV. The CDR3 sequence: CASNSLGVATYEQYF. The DNA for the CDR3 is TGTGCCAGCAACTCCTTAGGGGTAGCAACCTACGAGCAGTACTTC.

The V gene is TRBV29-1, the J gene TRBJ1-2, with 8 positions matching TRBD1. The CDR3 contains 15 residues. J gave up 2 bases and V 4 bases, and 9 bases lay outside the gene matches. The germline V gene has CDR1 SQVTM and CDR2 ANQGSEA. The CDR3 spells CSVVQGAFGNYGYTF. The CDR3 DNA reads as TGCAGCGTTGTGCAGGGGGCCTTTGGGAACTATGGCTACACCTTC.

The chain recombines TRBV19 with TRBJ1-1; TRBD1 might be the D (6 bases). The CDR3 sequence is 13 residues long. Germline-derived CDR1 and CDR2 are LNHDA and SQIVND (reference sequence). V was clipped by 7 bases and J by 4 bases, with 13 bases between them. The CDR3 sequence is CASISRGATEAFF. For the CDR3, the DNA is TGTGCCAGTATAAGTCGGGGGGCCACTGAAGCTTTCTTT.

The chain combines TRBV19 with TRBJ1-5, with 7 positions matching TRBD1. Germline-derived CDR1 and CDR2 are LNHDA and SQIVND (reference sequence). Trimming at V came to 7 bases and at J to 2 bases, leaving 8 bases not matched to a gene. The CDR3 runs 15 residues. The CDR3 nucleotides read TGTGCCAGTACTAACCGGGACAGAGGCAATCAGCCCCAGCATTTT. Residues: CASTNRDRGNQPQHF.

Details on this clone: This same CDR3 is encoded by further DNA sequences in the sample. The chain is built from TRBV9 and TRBJ2-3; 7 bases line up with TRBD2. Per germline, CDR1 SGDLS and CDR2 YYNGEE. This CDR3 is built from 15 residues. V shed 2 bases and J 0 bases; nucleotides not matched to a gene: 3. CDR3 sequence reads: CASSVLSGSTDTQYF. The CDR3 region has the DNA TGTGCCAGCAGCGTCCTTAGCGGGAGCACAGATACGCAGTATTTT.

This chain uses TRBV6-1 with TRBJ1-1; D perhaps matches TRBD1 (5 bases). In germline, CDR1 is MNHNS, CDR2 SASEGT. The CDR3 totals 13 residues. V dropped 3 bases and J dropped 7 bases, with 12 bases sitting between them. The CDR3 bases are TGTGCCAGCAGTGATGGGAATCAGGGTGAAGCTTTCTTT. It yields the protein CASSDGNQGEAFF.

V usage is TRBV11-2 and J usage is TRBJ2-3; 7 bases line up with TRBD2. The CDR3 extends over 17 amino acids. The V gene end was trimmed by 1 base and the J gene end by 5 bases; junction bases not matched to a gene: 12. Germline values: CDR1 SGHAT, CDR2 FQNNGV. The CDR3 nucleotides are TGTGCCAGCAGCTTAGGCGGGCGGGGGAGTTTCAGAGATACGCAGTATTTT. Its translation is CASSLGGRGSFRDTQYF.

The genes are TRBV5-1 and TRBJ2-7, with D possibly TRBD1 on 5 matching bases. Germline values: CDR1 SGHRS, CDR2 YFSETQ. This CDR3 region has 12 residues. The ends were cut back, 0 bases at V and 6 bases at J, with 7 bases in the middle. CDR3: CASSLEGAEQYF. The CDR3 DNA is TGCGCCAGCAGCTTGGAAGGGGCCGAGCAGTACTTC.

This sequence joins TRBV2 and TRBJ2-3; D might be TRBD1 (6 bases). Germline CDR1 and CDR2: SNHLY and FYNNEI. This CDR3 spans 16 amino acids. V lost 6 bases to trimming and J lost 2 bases, with 18 bases between them. The CDR3 region has the DNA TGTGCCAGCAGGGACCTTCTAGGGGGTTTCACAGATACGCAGTATTTT. Its translation: CASRDLLGGFTDTQYF.

The chain links TRBV15 to TRBJ2-7; 9 bases match TRBD1. Looked up from germline, CDR1 is LNHNV and CDR2 is YYDKDF (reference sequence). V lost 0 bases, J lost 5 bases, and 8 bases stayed unmatched. The CDR3 consists of 16 residues. CDR3 residues: CATSRDQGQGGNEQYF. In nucleotides, the CDR3 is TGTGCCACCAGCAGAGACCAGGGACAGGGAGGGAACGAGCAGTACTTC. Complete variable domain (other parts from reference TRBV15 and TRBJ2-7): DAMVIQNPRYQVTQFGKPVTLSCSQTLNHNVMYWYQQKSSQAPKLLFHYYDKDFNNEADTPDNFQSRRPNTSFCFLDIRSPGLGDTAMYLCATSRDQGQGGNEQYFGPGTRLTVT.

The chain links TRBV10-1 to TRBJ1-5; TRBD1 agrees at 7 bases. J gave up 4 bases and V 8 bases, and 26 bases lay outside the gene matches. Germline lookup yields CDR1 WNHNN and CDR2 SYGVQD (reference sequence). The CDR3 has 20 amino acids. The CDR3: CASQMARDSPRSRENQPQHF. CDR3 nucleotide sequence: TGCGCCAGCCAAATGGCCCGGGACAGCCCTCGAAGTCGGGAAAATCAGCCCCAGCATTTT.

In this sample, this clone turned up once. The V and J genes are TRBV19 and TRBJ1-1; no firm D call. Germline lookup yields CDR1 LNHDA and CDR2 SQIVND (reference sequence). This CDR3 contains 13 residues. The V end was cut by 5 bases, the J end by 1 base, with 8 bases between. CDR3 in amino acids: CASSPKGNTEAFF. Written as DNA, the CDR3 is TGTGCCAGTAGTCCCAAGGGGAACACTGAAGCTTTCTTT.

This clone has just one count. The CDR3 sequence is CASSPGQYGNTIYF. The CDR3 DNA is TGTGCCAGTAGTCCAGGACAGTATGGAAACACCATATATTTT. The chain carries TRBV19 and TRBJ1-3; a weak D match, TRBD1 (6 bases). This CDR3 is built from 14 residues. Germline CDR1 and CDR2: LNHDA and SQIVND (reference sequence). Deletions cut 5 bases from V and 3 bases from J, with 11 bases between.

This clone was seen more than once but under ten times. The gene calls are TRBV20-1 and TRBJ2-7; D uncertain. CDR1 and CDR2 (germline): DFQATT, SNEGSKA (reference sequence). The V gene lost 7 bases and the J gene lost 2 bases, with 9 bases spanning the gap. This CDR3 has 11 amino acids. This chain's CDR3 is CSVPRPYEQYF. The CDR3 DNA follows: TGCAGTGTCCCACGCCCCTACGAGCAGTACTTC.

The chain carries TRBV2 and TRBJ2-1; no firm D call. Trimming pared 6 bases from V and 5 bases from J, leaving 5 bases between. Germline V gene lookup returns CDR1 SNHLY and CDR2 FYNNEI. The CDR3 totals 11 residues. The chain's CDR3 is CASRRHNEQFF. The CDR3 DNA reads TGTGCCAGCAGAAGGCACAATGAGCAGTTCTTC.

The chain recombines TRBV19 with TRBJ2-1; 11 positions match TRBD2. Losses at the gene ends were 4 bases for V and 4 bases for J; bases not matched to a gene: 3. The CDR3 sequence is 15 residues long. Per the germline V gene, CDR1 is LNHDA and CDR2 is SQIVND (reference sequence). The CDR3 nucleotides are TGTGCCAGTAGTACGATAGCGGGAGGGTACAATGAGCAGTTCTTC. The encoded protein is CASSTIAGGYNEQFF.

The V and J genes are TRBV7-3 and TRBJ1-1; possibly TRBD1 for D (6 bases). From germline, CDR1 is SGHTA and CDR2 FQGTGA. The CDR3 contains 14 residues. V dropped 5 bases and J dropped 6 bases, with 16 bases sitting between them. The CDR3 DNA is TGTGCCAGCAGCCTGAGGGCAGGGGCGCCTGAAGCTTTCTTT. This encodes CASSLRAGAPEAFF.

This chain uses TRBV7-8 with TRBJ1-6; D is unresolved. There are 14 residues in the CDR3. Trimming took off 5 bases at V and 9 bases at J, with 14 bases between the two ends. CDR1 and CDR2 from the germline V gene are SGHVS and FQNEAQ. Here the CDR3 reads CASSPWRSGSPLHF. The CDR3, as DNA: TGTGCCAGCAGCCCCTGGCGGTCTGGTTCACCCCTCCACTTT.

This sequence joins TRBV5-1 and TRBJ2-2; the D gene could be TRBD1 or TRBD2 (5 bases each). Germline CDR1 is SGHRS and CDR2 is YFSETQ. This CDR3 has 15 residues. V lost 4 bases and J lost 2, with 12 bases in between. The CDR3 region is CASSLLGPNTGELFF. In DNA, the CDR3 is TGCGCCAGCAGCCTCTTGGGACCTAACACCGGGGAGCTGTTTTTT.

J is TRBJ1-1 and V is TRBV9; TRBD1 is a possible D gene (5 bases). Trimming left V 5 bases short and J 1 base short, with 12 bases between. CDR3 length: 14 amino acids. The germline V gene has CDR1 SGDLS and CDR2 YYNGEE. CDR3 protein: CASSVQVENTEAFF. CDR3 bases: TGTGCCAGCAGTGTACAGGTAGAGAACACTGAAGCTTTCTTT.